The next 19 T cell receptor beta chains were all read from a single sample in a study of blood T cell repertoires in COVID-19. Repertoires were generated with immunoSEQ multiplex PCR, while TCRdb's copy carries only in-frame clones and drops some. The sample lists 290,000 or so clones; over 75% were seen once. The specimen was peripheral blood. Source of these receptors: a man aged 50-59 years with active or convalescent COVID-19.

This clone was detected once. The chain links TRBV6-2 or TRBV6-3 to TRBJ1-1; possibly TRBD1 for D (5 bases). V shed 2 bases and J shed 0 bases, with 13 bases lying between them. CDR3 length: 16 amino acids. In germline, CDR1 is MNHEY, CDR2 SVGEGT. CDR3 sequence (DNA): TGTGCCAGCAGTTACGGACAAGTGTTCATGAACACTGAAGCTTTCTTT. Its translation: CASSYGQVFMNTEAFF.

The genes are TRBV4-1 and TRBJ1-1; D unresolved. The germline V and J ends were trimmed by 3 bases and 3 bases, with 11 bases remaining between them. The CDR3 covers 14 residues. CDR1 MGHRA and CDR2 YSYEKL come from the germline V gene. The CDR3 region has the DNA TGCGCCAGCAGCCAGGTTGGGCGGGACACTGAAGCTTTCTTT. This gives the protein CASSQVGRDTEAFF.

This clone was detected a few times. The chain carries TRBV27 and TRBJ2-1; weak D call: TRBD1 (5 bases). The CDR3 extends over 13 amino acids. The ends were cut back, 2 bases at V and 5 bases at J, with 7 bases in the middle. Germline V lookup: CDR1 MNHEY, CDR2 SMNVEV (reference sequence). CDR3 loop: CASSLLRDNEQFF. The CDR3 DNA is TGTGCCAGCAGTTTACTCAGGGACAATGAGCAGTTCTTC.

This clone was counted a single time. The V and J genes are TRBV20-1 and TRBJ1-1; the match to TRBD1 covers 9 bases. The CDR3 loop spans 15 amino acids. Per germline, CDR1 DFQATT and CDR2 SNEGSKA (reference sequence). Trimming cost V 3 bases and J 1 base; bases outside gene matches: 6. This CDR3 reads CSASHSGQGNTEAFF. CDR3 nucleotides: TGCAGTGCTAGTCATTCGGGACAGGGGAACACTGAAGCTTTCTTT.

The chain recombines TRBV20-1 with TRBJ2-3, with D tentatively TRBD1 (6 bases). V lost 7 bases and J lost 6, with 11 bases in between. Germline V CDR1 and CDR2: DFQATT, SNEGSKA (reference sequence). The CDR3 covers 11 residues. The CDR3, as DNA: TGCAGTGGGGGTCAGGGGGATACGCAGTATTTT. Translated, it gives CSGGQGDTQYF.

J is TRBJ2-5 and V is TRBV5-1; 9 positions agree with TRBD2. V was clipped by 4 bases and J by 5 bases; unmatched bases: 6. Germline V gives CDR1 SGHRS, CDR2 YFSETQ. CDR3 length equals 14 residues. The CDR3, as DNA: TGCGCCAGCAGCCTGGCGGGGGGGCGGGAGACCCAGTACTTC. It codes for CASSLAGGRETQYF. The whole variable domain, filled in from reference TRBV5-1 and TRBJ2-5, reads KAGVTQTPRYLIKTRGQQVTLSCSPISGHRSVSWYQQTPGQGLQFLFEYFSETQRNKGNFPGRFSGRQFSNSRSEMNVSTLELGDSALYLCASSLAGGRETQYFGPGTRLLVL.

The chain recombines TRBV28 with TRBJ2-3; D perhaps matches TRBD2 (6 bases). CDR3 length: 15 amino acids. Germline V gene data show CDR1 as MDHEN and CDR2 as SYDVKM. Trimming took 4 bases from V and 4 from J, leaving 15 bases between them. The CDR3 DNA reads as TGTGCCAGCAGTTCCTCAGGGATAGCGGCAGATACGCAGTATTTT. Translation gives CASSSSGIAADTQYF. Together with reference TRBV28 and TRBJ2-3, the CDR3 gives the full variable domain: DVKVTQSSRYLVKRTGEKVFLECVQDMDHENMFWYRQDPGLGLRLIYFSYDVKMKEKGDIPEGYSVSREKKERFSLILESASTNQTSMYLCASSSSGIAADTQYFGPGTRLTVL.

The gene calls are TRBV9 and TRBJ2-1, with 7 bases aligning to TRBD2. V lost 4 bases, J lost 6 bases, and 10 bases stayed unmatched. The length of the CDR3 is 15 residues. Germline CDR1 is SGDLS and CDR2 is YYNGEE. The CDR3 loop reads CASSPSGNPGNEQFF. CDR3 DNA: TGTGCCAGCAGCCCAAGCGGGAACCCTGGCAATGAGCAGTTCTTC.

A few counts support this clone. V usage is TRBV18 and J usage is TRBJ2-2; 9 bases line up with TRBD2. V was clipped by 3 bases and J by 2 bases; unmatched bases: 4. The CDR3 length is 16 residues. CDR1 and CDR2 from the germline V gene are KGHSH and LQKENI. The CDR3 coding sequence is TGTGCCAGCTCACCTCTAGCGGGACCCAACACCGGGGAGCTGTTTTTT. It yields the protein CASSPLAGPNTGELFF.

The chain combines TRBV19 with TRBJ1-1; TRBD1 is a possible D gene (6 bases). With 7 bases removed from V and 4 bases from J, the gap between germline ends came to 13 bases. Germline CDR1 is LNHDA and CDR2 is SQIVND (reference sequence). The CDR3 has 13 residues. As DNA, the CDR3 is TGTGCCAGTACACAGGGAATTTCCACTGAAGCTTTCTTT. Protein sequence: CASTQGISTEAFF.

CDR3 DNA: TGCGCCAGCAGCCCGGACAGTCTTGGCGAGTTGAACACTGAAGCTTTCTTT. Its protein product is CASSPDSLGELNTEAFF. The chain couples TRBV4-1 to TRBJ1-1; tentative D call: TRBD1 (6 bases). V was clipped by 4 bases and J by 0 bases, with 18 bases between them. The germline V gene has CDR1 MGHRA and CDR2 YSYEKL. The CDR3 extends over 17 amino acids.

CDR3 in DNA: TGCGCCAGCAGCAAGGGTACGGACAGGGGGGACGAGCAGTACTTC. It encodes CASSKGTDRGDEQYF. The V gene is TRBV5-1, the J gene TRBJ2-7; 10 positions match TRBD1. CDR1 SGHRS and CDR2 YFSETQ come from the germline V gene. V trimming: 4 bases; J trimming: 5 bases; junction bases outside the gene matches: 9. CDR3 length equals 15 residues.

This chain links TRBV11-2 with TRBJ1-1; 7 positions match TRBD1. This CDR3 contains 16 residues. After removal of 0 bases from V and 0 bases from J, the junction contained 4 bases not matched to a gene. The germline CDR1 and CDR2 sequences are SGHAT and FQNNGV. The CDR3 reads CASSLELQGVNTEAFF. Here the CDR3 DNA reads TGTGCCAGCAGCTTAGAACTTCAGGGGGTGAACACTGAAGCTTTCTTT.

The V and J genes are TRBV7-9 and TRBJ2-1, with 10 bases lining up with TRBD2. The CDR3 covers 19 residues. Germline lookup yields CDR1 SEHNR and CDR2 FQNEAQ (reference sequence). Trimming removed 1 base from V and 0 bases from J; junction bases left unmatched: 9. In nucleotides, the CDR3 is TGTGCCAGCAGCTTAGTTACCTCGACTAGCGGGCTCTCCTACAATGAGCAGTTCTTC. This gives the protein CASSLVTSTSGLSYNEQFF.

This clone has a handful of counts. The V and J genes are TRBV7-9 and TRBJ1-5, with D uncertain. Germline V gene data show CDR1 as SEHNR and CDR2 as FQNEAQ (reference sequence). The CDR3 length is 13 residues. V was trimmed by 2 bases and J by 6 bases, leaving 8 bases between them. This chain's CDR3 is CASSLTGGQPQHF. The CDR3 DNA reads as TGTGCCAGCAGCTTAACGGGAGGTCAGCCCCAGCATTTT.

The J gene is TRBJ1-2, the V gene TRBV7-2; TRBD1 agrees at 9 bases. The CDR3 is made up of 16 amino acids. The J segment lost 4 bases and the V segment lost 4 bases, leaving 10 bases of the junction unmatched. CDR1 and CDR2 (germline): SGHTA, FQGNSA. CDR3 amino acids: CASSSQTGGIVYGYTF. The DNA of the CDR3 is TGTGCCAGCAGCTCACAGACAGGGGGAATTGTCTATGGCTACACCTTC. Looking up the rest from reference TRBV7-2 and TRBJ1-2 gives the full variable domain: GAGVSQSPSNKVTEKGKDVELRCDPISGHTALYWYRQSLGQGLEFLIYFQGNSAPDKSGLPSDRFSAERTGGSVSTLTIQRTQQEDSAVYLCASSSQTGGIVYGYTFGSGTRLTVV.

V and J are TRBV11-3 and TRBJ2-2, with a tentative D call TRBD2 (6 bases). Germline V gene sequence: CDR1 SGHNT, CDR2 YENEEA. There are 12 residues in the CDR3. The V end was cut by 8 bases, the J end by 8 bases, with 12 bases between. In nucleotides, the CDR3 is TGTGCCAGCGGCCTGGCGGGGGGGGAGCTGTTTTTT. Protein product: CASGLAGGELFF. Full variable domain (missing parts from reference TRBV11-3 and TRBJ2-2): EAGVVQSPRYKIIEKKQPVAFWCNPISGHNTLYWYLQNLGQGPELLIRYENEEAVDDSQLPKDRFSAERLKGVDSTLKIQPAELGDSAVYLCASGLAGGELFFGEGSRLTVL.

The chain uses TRBV18 and TRBJ1-1; TRBD1 matches at 7 bases. V was pared by 1 base and J by 3 bases, with 23 bases of the junction left unmatched. Germline V gene lookup returns CDR1 KGHSH and CDR2 LQKENI. The CDR3 consists of 21 residues. The DNA of the CDR3 is TGTGCCAGCTCACCACAACGCGGACGACCAGGGGGTTGGAGGGCGGACACTGAAGCTTTCTTT. Translating it yields CASSPQRGRPGGWRADTEAFF. Combining the CDR3 with reference TRBV18 and TRBJ1-1 gives the whole variable domain NAGVMQNPRHLVRRRGQEARLRCSPMKGHSHVYWYRQLPEEGLKFMVYLQKENIIDESGMPKERFSAEFPKEGPSILRIQQVVRGDSAAYFCASSPQRGRPGGWRADTEAFFGQGTRLTVV.

This chain links TRBV4-1 with TRBJ1-1; 7 positions match TRBD1. Germline CDR1 and CDR2: MGHRA and YSYEKL. The V gene end was trimmed by 1 base and the J gene end by 0 bases; junction bases not matched to a gene: 5. The CDR3 is made up of 16 amino acids. CDR3 bases: TGCGCCAGCAGCCAAGTTTCAGGGGGGATGAACACTGAAGCTTTCTTT. It yields the protein CASSQVSGGMNTEAFF.